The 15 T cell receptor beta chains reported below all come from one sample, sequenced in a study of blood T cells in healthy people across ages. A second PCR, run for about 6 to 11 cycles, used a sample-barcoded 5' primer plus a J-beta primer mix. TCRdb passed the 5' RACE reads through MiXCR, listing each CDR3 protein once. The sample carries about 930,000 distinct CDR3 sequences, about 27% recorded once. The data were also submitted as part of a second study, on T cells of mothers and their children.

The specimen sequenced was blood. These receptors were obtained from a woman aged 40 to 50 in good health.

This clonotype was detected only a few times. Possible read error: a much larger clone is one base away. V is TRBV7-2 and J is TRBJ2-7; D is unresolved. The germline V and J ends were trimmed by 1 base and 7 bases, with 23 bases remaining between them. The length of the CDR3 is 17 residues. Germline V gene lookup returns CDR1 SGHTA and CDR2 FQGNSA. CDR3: CASSLEQYETLYNEQYF. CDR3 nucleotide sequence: TGTGCCAGCAGCTTAGAGCAATACGAGACCTTGTACAATGAGCAGTACTTC.

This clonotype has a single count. The CDR3, as DNA: TGCGCCAGCAGCCACGACTTCAGGGGGCTCCCCTACGAGCAGTACTTC. Its translation is CASSHDFRGLPYEQYF. This sequence joins TRBV4-3 and TRBJ2-7; 8 bases line up with TRBD1. The trim removed 3 bases at V and 2 bases at J, leaving 9 bases unmatched. This CDR3 spans 16 amino acids. The germline CDR1 and CDR2 sequences are LGHNA and YSLEER.

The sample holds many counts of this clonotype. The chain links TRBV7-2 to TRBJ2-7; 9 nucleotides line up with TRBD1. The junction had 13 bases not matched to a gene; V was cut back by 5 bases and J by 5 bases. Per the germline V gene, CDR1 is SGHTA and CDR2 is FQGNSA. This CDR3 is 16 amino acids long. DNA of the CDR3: TGTGCCAGCAGCCTAGGCGGGACAGGGCGATTCAACGAGCAGTACTTC. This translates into CASSLGGTGRFNEQYF.

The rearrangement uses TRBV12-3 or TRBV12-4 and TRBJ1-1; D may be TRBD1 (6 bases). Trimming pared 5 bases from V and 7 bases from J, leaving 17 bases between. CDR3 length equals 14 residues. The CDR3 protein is CASSRAGGVLEAFF. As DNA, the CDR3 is TGTGCCAGCAGTCGGGCGGGGGGCGTACTTGAAGCTTTCTTT.

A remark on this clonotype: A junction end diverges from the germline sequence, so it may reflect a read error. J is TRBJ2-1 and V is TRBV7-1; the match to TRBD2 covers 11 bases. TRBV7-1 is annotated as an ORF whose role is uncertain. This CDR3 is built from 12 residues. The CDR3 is CTSSSLAGGGFF. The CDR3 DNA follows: TGTACCAGCAGCTCGCTAGCGGGGGGAGGTTTCTTC.

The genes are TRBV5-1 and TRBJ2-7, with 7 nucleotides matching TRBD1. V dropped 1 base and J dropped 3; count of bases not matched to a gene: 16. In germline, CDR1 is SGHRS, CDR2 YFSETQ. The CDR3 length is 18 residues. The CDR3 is CASSLRVLGGQSFYEQYF. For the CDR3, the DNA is TGCGCCAGCAGCTTGCGGGTTTTAGGGGGACAGAGTTTCTACGAGCAGTACTTC.

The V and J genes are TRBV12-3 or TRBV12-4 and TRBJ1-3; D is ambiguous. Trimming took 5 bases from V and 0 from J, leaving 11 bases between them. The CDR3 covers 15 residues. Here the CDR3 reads CASSRVRRSGNTIYF. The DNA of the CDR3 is TGTGCCAGCAGTCGGGTCAGGCGCTCTGGAAACACCATATATTTT.

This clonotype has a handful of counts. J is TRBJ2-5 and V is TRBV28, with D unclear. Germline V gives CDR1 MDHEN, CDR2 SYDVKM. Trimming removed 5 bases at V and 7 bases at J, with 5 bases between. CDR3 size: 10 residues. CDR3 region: CASSSWTQYF. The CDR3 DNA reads TGTGCCAGCAGTAGCTGGACCCAGTACTTC. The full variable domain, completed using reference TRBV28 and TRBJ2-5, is DVKVTQSSRYLVKRTGEKVFLECVQDMDHENMFWYRQDPGLGLRLIYFSYDVKMKEKGDIPEGYSVSREKKERFSLILESASTNQTSMYLCASSSWTQYFGPGTRLLVL.

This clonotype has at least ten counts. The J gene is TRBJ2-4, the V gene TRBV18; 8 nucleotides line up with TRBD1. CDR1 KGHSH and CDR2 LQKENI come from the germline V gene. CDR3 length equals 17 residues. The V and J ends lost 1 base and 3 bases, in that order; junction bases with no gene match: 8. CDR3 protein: CASSPLSGGGGKNIQYF. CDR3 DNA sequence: TGTGCCAGCTCACCACTATCAGGGGGCGGTGGCAAAAACATTCAGTACTTC.

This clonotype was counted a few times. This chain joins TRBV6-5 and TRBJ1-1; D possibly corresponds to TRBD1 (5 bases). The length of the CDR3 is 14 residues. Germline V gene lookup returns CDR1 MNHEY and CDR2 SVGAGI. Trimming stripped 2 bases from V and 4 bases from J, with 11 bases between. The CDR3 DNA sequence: TGTGCCAGCAGTTACCAGACAGAGGGCACTGAAGCTTTCTTT. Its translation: CASSYQTEGTEAFF.

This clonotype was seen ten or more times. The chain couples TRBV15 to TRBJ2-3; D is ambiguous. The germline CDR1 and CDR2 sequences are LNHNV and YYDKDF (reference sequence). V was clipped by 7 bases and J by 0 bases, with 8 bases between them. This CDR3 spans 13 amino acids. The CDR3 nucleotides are TGTGCCACCACAGAACGCAGCACAGATACGCAGTATTTT. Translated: CATTERSTDTQYF.

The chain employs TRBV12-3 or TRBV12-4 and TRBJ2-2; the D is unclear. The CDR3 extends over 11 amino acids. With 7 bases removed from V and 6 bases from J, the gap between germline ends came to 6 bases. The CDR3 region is CASTRAGELFF. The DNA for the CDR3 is TGTGCCAGCACTAGGGCCGGGGAGCTGTTTTTT.

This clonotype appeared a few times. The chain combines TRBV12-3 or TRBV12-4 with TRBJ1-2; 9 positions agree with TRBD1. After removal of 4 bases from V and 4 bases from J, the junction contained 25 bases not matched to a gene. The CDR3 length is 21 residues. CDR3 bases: TGTGCCAGCAGTTCCACACCACGTTTTAGGACCCGGGACAGGGCAGTCTATGGCTACACCTTC. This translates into CASSSTPRFRTRDRAVYGYTF.

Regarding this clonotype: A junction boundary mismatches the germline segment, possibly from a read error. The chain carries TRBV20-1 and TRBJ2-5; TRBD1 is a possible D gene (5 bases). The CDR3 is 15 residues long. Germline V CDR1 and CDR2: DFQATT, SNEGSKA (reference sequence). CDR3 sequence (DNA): TGCAGTGCTAGGGAGAATTTAGGGGTATCAGAGGCCCAGTACTTC. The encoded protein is CSARENLGVSEAQYF.

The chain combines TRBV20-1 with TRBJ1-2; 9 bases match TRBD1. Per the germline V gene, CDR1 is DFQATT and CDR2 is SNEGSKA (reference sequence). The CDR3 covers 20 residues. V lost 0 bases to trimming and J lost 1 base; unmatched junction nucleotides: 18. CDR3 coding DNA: TGCAGTGCTAGAGATTGGAGGGACAGGGAAGCCCATTGGGTTAACTATGGCTACACCTTC. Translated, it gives CSARDWRDREAHWVNYGYTF.